These 27 T cell receptor beta chains were sequenced from one sample in a study of neoadjuvant anti-PD-1 for oral cavity cancer. The method was immunoSEQ multiplex PCR; TCRdb's version includes in-frame clones alone and lacks a portion of them. The table shows 5,500 to 8,000 clones, with less than 80% occurring only once. Sequenced material: PBMCs, taken before nivolumab (anti-PD-1) treatment. The receptors here all came from a person between 40 and 80 years old with oral cavity squamous cell carcinoma.

The rearrangement uses TRBV5-1 and TRBJ2-7; D is perhaps TRBD1 or TRBD2 (6 bases each). Germline V gene sequence: CDR1 SGHRS, CDR2 YFSETQ. Trimming cost V 4 bases and J 3 bases, with 11 bases left between them. This CDR3 has 13 amino acids. The DNA of the CDR3 is TGCGCCAGCAGCCCGGAGGGGGGCTACGAGCAGTACTTC. It is translated as CASSPEGGYEQYF.

The rearrangement joins TRBV10-3 to TRBJ2-1; 7 bases are shared with TRBD1. CDR1 ENHRY and CDR2 SYGVKD come from the germline V gene. The CDR3 covers 13 residues. J lost 5 bases, V lost 6 bases, and 4 bases had no gene match. Written as DNA, the CDR3 is TGTGCCATCAGGTCAGGGGGTGACAATGAGCAGTTCTTC. Translating it yields CAIRSGGDNEQFF.

The V gene is TRBV4-2, the J gene TRBJ1-5; no definite D call. The CDR3 consists of 15 residues. Between the trimmed V and J ends, which lost 1 base and 4 bases, there was a span of 11 bases. Germline V gene lookup returns CDR1 LGHNA and CDR2 YNFKEQ. The CDR3: CASSQAPGLNQPQHF. CDR3 bases: TGTGCCAGCAGCCAAGCCCCGGGTCTAAATCAGCCCCAGCATTTT.

The chain combines TRBV5-1 with TRBJ2-1; 7 bases align to TRBD2. CDR3 length equals 14 residues. Germline CDR1 reads SGHRS; CDR2 reads YFSETQ. V lost 7 bases, J lost 5 bases, and 9 bases stayed unmatched. The CDR3 nucleotides are TGCGCCAGCCGAGTCCTCGGGGGGAACAATGAGCAGTTCTTC. Translation gives CASRVLGGNNEQFF.

The V gene is TRBV28, the J gene TRBJ2-6; 9 bases align to TRBD1. V lost 5 bases to trimming and J lost 5 bases; unmatched junction nucleotides: 19. Germline CDR1 reads MDHEN; CDR2 reads SYDVKM. The CDR3 is made up of 20 amino acids. The CDR3, as DNA: TGTGCCAGCAGTACTGACTGGGGGGGACAGGGAACCCTAAGGGCCAACGTCCTGACTTTC. Translation gives CASSTDWGGQGTLRANVLTF.

The V call is TRBV2, the J call TRBJ2-1; D is tentatively TRBD1 or TRBD2 (5 bases each). The V end was cut by 6 bases, the J end by 0 bases, with 9 bases between. The germline CDR1 and CDR2 sequences are SNHLY and FYNNEI. CDR3 length: 14 amino acids. CDR3 coding DNA: TGTGCCAGCAGGTTGGGGGTCTCCTACAATGAGCAGTTCTTC. Its translation is CASRLGVSYNEQFF.

This rearrangement joins TRBV30 to TRBJ1-2; no reliable D call. Germline V lookup: CDR1 GTSNPN, CDR2 SVGIG (reference sequence). The ends were cut back, 1 base at V and 14 bases at J, with 20 bases in the middle. This CDR3 region has 13 residues. This chain's CDR3 is CAWSESPADPRTF. Here the CDR3 DNA reads TGTGCCTGGAGTGAATCTCCGGCCGACCCTAGGACCTTC. The full variable domain, with the rest looked up from reference TRBV30 and TRBJ1-2, is SQTIHQWPATLVQPVGSPLSLECTVEGTSNPNLYWYRQAAGRGLQLLFYSVGIGQISSEVPQNLSASRPQDRQFILSSKKLLLSDSGFYLCAWSESPADPRTFGSGTRLTVV.

The chain employs TRBV9 and TRBJ1-1, with TRBD1 matching over 8 bases. Per germline, CDR1 SGDLS and CDR2 YYNGEE. V lost 3 bases to trimming and J lost 3 bases; unmatched junction nucleotides: 10. This CDR3 contains 16 residues. The CDR3 DNA follows: TGTGCCAGCAGCGGCCCCCACAGGGGGGGGGACACTGAAGCTTTCTTT. As protein: CASSGPHRGGDTEAFF.

This chain uses TRBV9 with TRBJ2-5; no firm D call. This CDR3 spans 15 amino acids. V was cut by 2 bases and J by 4 bases, with 15 bases left in between. Germline CDR1 SGDLS, CDR2 YYNGEE. In DNA, the CDR3 is TGTGCCAGCAGCGTGGGCAGTATCGGTGGAGAGACCCAGTACTTC. It encodes CASSVGSIGGETQYF.

This chain's CDR3 is CASSLVAIDRDPGNTIYF. CDR3 nucleotides: TGCGCCAGCAGCTTGGTTGCGATAGACAGGGACCCTGGAAACACCATATATTTT. This rearrangement joins TRBV5-1 to TRBJ1-3; TRBD1 aligns across 7 bases. This CDR3 region has 18 residues. Trimming removed 0 bases from V and 2 bases from J; junction bases left unmatched: 11. CDR1 and CDR2 from the germline V gene are SGHRS and YFSETQ.

J is TRBJ2-1 and V is TRBV5-8; 10 bases agree with TRBD1. Germline-derived CDR1 and CDR2 are SGHTS and YDEGEE. The V gene end was trimmed by 4 bases and the J gene end by 0 bases; junction bases not matched to a gene: 10. CDR3 length: 18 residues. This CDR3 reads CASSLGTGATSSYNEQFF. The DNA for the CDR3 is TGTGCCAGCAGCCTCGGGACAGGGGCTACTAGCTCCTACAATGAGCAGTTCTTC.

This clone was counted a few times. The gene calls are TRBV19 and TRBJ1-2; 11 bases map to TRBD1. This CDR3 spans 15 amino acids. Germline V gives CDR1 LNHDA, CDR2 SQIVND (reference sequence). V lost 3 bases to trimming and J lost 8 bases; unmatched junction nucleotides: 8. The CDR3 loop is CASSIRTGGGSGYTF. CDR3 DNA sequence: TGTGCCAGTAGTATTAGGACAGGGGGCGGTTCGGGCTACACCTTC.

This chain connects TRBV7-8 to TRBJ2-1, with unresolved D. The CDR3 runs 15 residues. With 3 bases removed from V and 0 bases from J, the gap between germline ends came to 9 bases. The germline V gene encodes CDR1 SGHVS and CDR2 FQNEAQ. CDR3 DNA: TGTGCCAGCAGCTTTCTGTCTGGCTCCTACAATGAGCAGTTCTTC. Translated: CASSFLSGSYNEQFF.

The chain combines TRBV7-5 with TRBJ1-5; TRBD1 reflects the table's D call only, with no check against the DNA. TRBV7-5 has pseudogene status. This CDR3 has 17 amino acids. CDR3 loop: CARSLVTWDRRDQPQHF. CDR3 DNA sequence: TGTGCCAGAAGCTTAGTAACATGGGACAGGAGGGATCAGCCCCAGCATTTT.

V is TRBV19 and J is TRBJ2-7; 9 bases align to TRBD2. Trimming cost V 5 bases and J 1 base; bases outside gene matches: 6. This CDR3 is 15 amino acids long. The V gene's germline CDR1 is LNHDA and CDR2 SQIVND (reference sequence). The CDR3 loop is CASSSLAGRSYEQYF. The CDR3 DNA follows: TGTGCCAGTAGTTCTCTAGCGGGGCGATCCTACGAGCAGTACTTC.

The rearrangement joins TRBV2 to TRBJ2-2, with 7 bases aligning to TRBD1. Per the germline V gene, CDR1 is SNHLY and CDR2 is FYNNEI. The CDR3 is 15 amino acids. V was clipped by 5 bases and J by 2 bases; unmatched bases: 5. The CDR3 spells CASSFDRDNTGELFF. DNA for the CDR3: TGTGCCAGCAGTTTTGACAGGGATAACACCGGGGAGCTGTTTTTT.

V gene TRBV27 combines with J gene TRBJ2-7; 7 bases are a match to TRBD2. J lost 0 bases, V lost 8 bases, and 7 bases had no gene match. Germline values: CDR1 MNHEY, CDR2 SMNVEV (reference sequence). CDR3 size: 14 residues. In nucleotides, the CDR3 is TGTGCCAGCGGAGTATGGGGGGGCTCCTACGAGCAGTACTTC. Residues: CASGVWGGSYEQYF.

The chain carries TRBV10-3 and TRBJ1-6; D remains unclear. CDR1 is ENHRY, CDR2 SYGVKD, per germline. This CDR3 region has 17 residues. Trimming removed 5 bases from V and 1 base from J, with 15 bases in between. In DNA, the CDR3 is TGTGCCATCAGTCGAGGGCCCTCGGGGTCCTATAATTCACCCCTCCACTTT. Translating gives CAISRGPSGSYNSPLHF.

The V call is TRBV9, the J call TRBJ2-1; D call uncertain. With 1 base removed from V and 0 bases from J, the gap between germline ends came to 11 bases. The germline gives CDR1 SGDLS, CDR2 YYNGEE. The CDR3 loop spans 16 amino acids. In DNA form, the CDR3 reads TGTGCCAGCAGCGTAAGGTCCGGAAGCTCCTACAATGAGCAGTTCTTC. It codes for CASSVRSGSSYNEQFF.

This clone turned up a few times. The gene calls are TRBV7-9 and TRBJ1-1; 7 bases fit TRBD1. The germline gives CDR1 SEHNR, CDR2 FQNEAQ (reference sequence). J was trimmed by 8 bases and V by 5 bases; bases with no gene match: 8. The CDR3 runs 13 residues. CDR3 loop: CASSTQGVGEAFF. The CDR3 DNA reads TGTGCCAGCAGCACTCAGGGGGTAGGGGAAGCTTTCTTT.

The chain couples TRBV4-2 to TRBJ2-1, with D perhaps TRBD1 (5 bases). V was shortened by 4 bases and J by 6 bases, with 13 bases between the two germline ends. The CDR3 loop spans 14 amino acids. Germline CDR1 is LGHNA and CDR2 is YNFKEQ. The CDR3 bases are TGTGCCAGCAGCCCGCCGCAGGGCGGCAATGAGCAGTTCTTC. It encodes CASSPPQGGNEQFF.

The chain links TRBV2 to TRBJ2-7; D remains ambiguous. This CDR3 is 10 amino acids long. Germline V lookup: CDR1 SNHLY, CDR2 FYNNEI. The V gene lost 5 bases and the J gene lost 3 bases, with 2 bases spanning the gap. CDR3 amino acids: CASSIYEQYF. CDR3 DNA: TGTGCCAGCAGTATCTACGAGCAGTACTTC.

This clone was observed a few times. The V gene is TRBV6-6, the J gene TRBJ1-1; no firm D call. This CDR3 spans 13 amino acids. The germline CDR1 and CDR2 sequences are MNHNY and SVGAGI (reference sequence). V was shortened by 2 bases and J by 4 bases, with 8 bases between the two germline ends. The CDR3 DNA follows: TGTGCCAGCAGTTACGAGTGGGGCACTGAAGCTTTCTTT. This gives the protein CASSYEWGTEAFF.

This clone was detected once. The rearrangement uses TRBV5-1 and TRBJ1-1, with D possibly TRBD1 on 6 matching bases. Germline assignment: CDR1 SGHRS and CDR2 YFSETQ. V dropped 2 bases and J dropped 2 bases, with 13 bases sitting between them. The length of the CDR3 is 15 residues. CDR3 loop: CASSLRAGDNTEAFF. The CDR3, as DNA: TGCGCCAGCAGCTTAAGGGCAGGGGACAACACTGAAGCTTTCTTT.

This rearrangement joins TRBV6-5 to TRBJ2-3; a weak D match, TRBD2 (5 bases). There are 16 residues in the CDR3. Germline assignment: CDR1 MNHEY and CDR2 SVGAGI. The V end was cut by 4 bases, the J end by 5 bases, with 19 bases between. The CDR3 reads CASSSFLDSSRDTQYF. The CDR3 nucleotides read TGTGCCAGCAGTTCCTTCTTGGACTCGTCACGAGATACGCAGTATTTT.

The chain has TRBV5-6 and TRBJ2-3, with unresolved D. From germline, CDR1 is SGHDT and CDR2 YYEEEE. With 4 bases removed from V and 6 bases from J, the gap between germline ends came to 9 bases. The CDR3 is 12 residues long. CDR3 nucleotide sequence: TGTGCCAGCAGCCGTCGGACGGATACGCAGTATTTT. Protein product: CASSRRTDTQYF.

The gene calls are TRBV4-3 and TRBJ2-1; 8 bases line up with TRBD2. The CDR3 is 16 amino acids. V shed 1 base and J 7 bases; nucleotides not matched to a gene: 9. Germline assignment: CDR1 LGHNA and CDR2 YSLEER. CDR3 DNA sequence: TGCGCCAGCAGCCAAGGAATCGGGGGGGCCTCGAATGAGCAGTTCTTC. Translating gives CASSQGIGGASNEQFF.